These 24 T cell receptor beta chains were all obtained from the same sample, sequenced in a study of blood T cell repertoires in COVID-19. Profiling relied on immunoSEQ multiplex PCR, and the TCRdb table lists in-frame clones only, not all of them. The sample has 200,000 to 250,000 clones, 87% seen once. The sequenced material came from peripheral blood. All receptors derive from a woman younger than 30 who had recovered from COVID-19.

The chain recombines TRBV9 with TRBJ2-3, with D unclear. The CDR3 has 14 amino acids. Germline V gene data show CDR1 as SGDLS and CDR2 as YYNGEE. Trimming cost V 1 base and J 3 bases, with 9 bases left between them. The CDR3: CASSVYATTDTQYF. The CDR3 nucleotides read TGTGCCAGCAGCGTATATGCTACTACAGATACGCAGTATTTT.

The chain employs TRBV5-6 and TRBJ2-3, with 13 bases fitting TRBD2. CDR3 length equals 17 residues. Looked up from germline, CDR1 is SGHDT and CDR2 is YYEEEE. V was clipped by 1 base and J by 2 bases; unmatched bases: 4. CDR3 in DNA: TGTGCCAGCAGCTTGATAGGACTAGCGGGGGACACAGATACGCAGTATTTT. This sequence encodes CASSLIGLAGDTDTQYF.

The CDR3 coding sequence is TGTGCCAGCAGCTTTATGGGGGGGGTTAAGTACGAGCAGTACTTC. This translates into CASSFMGGVKYEQYF. The genes are TRBV7-2 and TRBJ2-7; 7 nucleotides match TRBD2. CDR3 length equals 15 residues. The junction had 9 bases not matched to a gene; V was cut back by 3 bases and J by 4 bases. CDR1 is SGHTA and CDR2 is FQGNSA in the germline V gene.

The V and J genes are TRBV13 and TRBJ1-1; 7 positions agree with TRBD1. Per the germline V gene, CDR1 is PRHDT and CDR2 is FYEKMQ (reference sequence). This CDR3 has 17 amino acids. Trimming at V came to 4 bases and at J to 4 bases, leaving 15 bases not matched to a gene. The CDR3 sequence: CASSSTGWDSEATEAFF. As DNA, the CDR3 is TGTGCCAGCAGCTCCACCGGGTGGGACAGTGAGGCCACTGAAGCTTTCTTT.

The V and J genes are TRBV7-2 and TRBJ1-5; possible D gene TRBD1, 5 bases. Germline V gene lookup returns CDR1 SGHTA and CDR2 FQGNSA. This CDR3 is built from 14 residues. V shed 2 bases and J shed 4 bases, with 9 bases lying between them. CDR3 in DNA: TGTGCCAGCAGCTTAATACAGGTGAATCAGCCCCAGCATTTT. It codes for CASSLIQVNQPQHF.

The J gene is TRBJ2-3, the V gene TRBV5-1; D is possibly TRBD2 (6 bases). CDR1 is SGHRS and CDR2 is YFSETQ in the germline V gene. V lost 0 bases and J lost 2, with 10 bases in between. The CDR3 runs to 15 residues. CDR3 sequence reads: CASSLALADTDTQYF. The DNA for the CDR3 is TGCGCCAGCAGCTTGGCATTAGCGGACACAGATACGCAGTATTTT.

This rearrangement joins TRBV28 to TRBJ2-7; 7 positions agree with TRBD1. V shed 3 bases and J 3 bases; nucleotides not matched to a gene: 2. This CDR3 region has 13 residues. Germline CDR1 reads MDHEN; CDR2 reads SYDVKM. The CDR3 region is CASSFPGGYEQYF. Here the CDR3 DNA reads TGTGCCAGCAGTTTTCCAGGGGGCTACGAGCAGTACTTC. Based on the CDR3 plus reference TRBV28 and TRBJ2-7, the full variable domain is DVKVTQSSRYLVKRTGEKVFLECVQDMDHENMFWYRQDPGLGLRLIYFSYDVKMKEKGDIPEGYSVSREKKERFSLILESASTNQTSMYLCASSFPGGYEQYFGPGTRLTVT.

The CDR3: CASSLTSGTQETQYF. In DNA, the CDR3 is TGTGCCAGCAGCTTAACTAGCGGGACCCAAGAGACCCAGTACTTC. The V call is TRBV7-3, the J call TRBJ2-5, with TRBD2 identical over 8 bases. The germline CDR1 and CDR2 sequences are SGHTA and FQGTGA. The V and J ends lost 0 bases and 1 base, in that order; junction bases with no gene match: 1. The length of the CDR3 is 15 residues. Using reference TRBV7-3 and TRBJ2-5 for the parts outside the CDR3, the full variable domain is GAGVSQTPSNKVTEKGKYVELRCDPISGHTALYWYRQSLGQGPEFLIYFQGTGAADDSGLPNDRFFAVRPEGSVSTLKIQRTERGDSAVYLCASSLTSGTQETQYFGPGTRLLVL.

The chain's CDR3 is CASSIGDSKYGYTF. The CDR3 DNA reads TGTGCCAGTAGTATCGGGGACAGCAAATATGGCTACACCTTC. The J gene is TRBJ1-2, the V gene TRBV19; 7 nucleotides agree with TRBD1. Germline V gene sequence: CDR1 LNHDA, CDR2 SQIVND (reference sequence). CDR3 size: 14 residues. V trimming: 3 bases; J trimming: 5 bases; junction bases outside the gene matches: 6.

The rearrangement links TRBV6-2 or TRBV6-3 to TRBJ2-7, with D possibly TRBD1 on 6 matching bases. Germline CDR1 is MNHEY and CDR2 is SVGEGT. The CDR3 has 16 amino acids. V dropped 5 bases and J dropped 0 bases, with 17 bases sitting between them. As DNA, the CDR3 is TGTGCCAGCAGTCCCATACCAGGGGTAAGCTCCTACGAGCAGTACTTC. It translates to CASSPIPGVSSYEQYF.

V and J are TRBV7-9 and TRBJ2-7; D is perhaps TRBD1 (7 bases). The V and J ends lost 1 base and 4 bases respectively, with 14 bases between them. Per the germline V gene, CDR1 is SEHNR and CDR2 is FQNEAQ (reference sequence). The CDR3 runs 15 residues. Here the CDR3 DNA reads TGTGCCAGCAGCTTAGGGCGCCAGGGGGGATACGAGCAGTACTTC. Its translation is CASSLGRQGGYEQYF.

The J gene is TRBJ2-7, the V gene TRBV29-1; 9 nucleotides match TRBD2. V dropped 1 base and J dropped 2; count of bases not matched to a gene: 12. CDR3 length equals 17 residues. Germline V gene data show CDR1 as SQVTM and CDR2 as ANQGSEA. Written as DNA, the CDR3 is TGCAGCGTTGAAGGAGGTAGTTGGCAGCGGGGGGCCTACGAGCAGTACTTC. It is translated as CSVEGGSWQRGAYEQYF.

This clone was recorded at least ten times. This chain uses TRBV27 with TRBJ1-5, with D possibly matching TRBD1 (6 bases). The germline gives CDR1 MNHEY, CDR2 SMNVEV (reference sequence). This CDR3 is 14 amino acids long. V was clipped by 2 bases and J by 6 bases, with 11 bases between them. The chain's CDR3 is CASSLRDRIQPQHF. The CDR3 DNA reads TGTGCCAGCAGTTTAAGAGACAGGATTCAGCCCCAGCATTTT.

The chain is built from TRBV5-4 and TRBJ2-5; TRBD2 matches 8 bases. V was pared by 4 bases and J by 3 bases, with 11 bases of the junction left unmatched. This CDR3 is 16 amino acids long. Looked up from germline, CDR1 is SGHNT and CDR2 is YYREEE (reference sequence). In DNA, the CDR3 is TGTGCCAGCAGCGGGGTGAAAACGGGAGGGGAAGAGACCCAGTACTTC. It codes for CASSGVKTGGEETQYF.

In DNA form, the CDR3 reads TGTGCCAGTAGCCCGGGGAAGGACAGCTTCTCCTACGAGCAGTACTTC. Translated, it gives CASSPGKDSFSYEQYF. The chain recombines TRBV19 with TRBJ2-7; perhaps TRBD1 as D (6 bases). Trimming removed 6 bases at V and 0 bases at J, with 18 bases between. CDR1 and CDR2 (germline): LNHDA, SQIVND (reference sequence). The CDR3 is 16 amino acids.

J is TRBJ1-2 and V is TRBV6-5, with D hard to call. Germline V gene sequence: CDR1 MNHEY, CDR2 SVGAGI. Between the trimmed V and J ends, which lost 4 bases and 8 bases, there was a span of 17 bases. This CDR3 spans 14 amino acids. CDR3 loop: CASSFPGSAWGYTF. The CDR3 DNA reads as TGTGCCAGCAGTTTCCCCGGGTCCGCATGGGGCTACACCTTC.

The gene calls are TRBV24-1 and TRBJ2-5, with TRBD2 matching over 13 bases. The CDR3 totals 16 residues. J was trimmed by 5 bases and V by 7 bases; bases with no gene match: 9. CDR1 is KGHDR, CDR2 SFDVKD, per germline. In DNA, the CDR3 is TGTGCCACCAGCTTCGGACTAGCGGGAGATCATGAGACCCAGTACTTC. Amino acid sequence: CATSFGLAGDHETQYF.

The V and J genes are TRBV4-2 and TRBJ2-1; TRBD2 agrees at 12 bases. There are 18 residues in the CDR3. Germline V gives CDR1 LGHNA, CDR2 YNFKEQ. V trimming: 0 bases; J trimming: 6 bases; junction bases outside the gene matches: 9. DNA of the CDR3: TGTGCCAGCAGCCAAGACCTAGCGGGAGGGCTACTTATCAATGAGCAGTTCTTC. Its protein is CASSQDLAGGLLINEQFF.

The chain joins TRBV4-1 to TRBJ1-1; D is uncertain. CDR3 size: 16 residues. The V end lost 8 bases, the J end lost 1 base, and 20 bases lay between the germline ends. Germline values: CDR1 MGHRA, CDR2 YSYEKL. The CDR3: CASLPWADNKNTEAFF. In DNA form, the CDR3 reads TGCGCCAGCCTCCCCTGGGCAGACAATAAGAACACTGAAGCTTTCTTT.

This chain uses TRBV28 with TRBJ1-1; tentatively, D is TRBD1 (6 bases). This CDR3 has 15 residues. CDR1 and CDR2 (germline): MDHEN, SYDVKM. The germline V and J ends were trimmed by 5 bases and 1 base, with 14 bases remaining between them. DNA for the CDR3: TGTGCCAGCAGTGCGTGGGACACAAGGAACACTGAAGCTTTCTTT. Its protein product is CASSAWDTRNTEAFF.

V and J are TRBV18 and TRBJ2-5, with D perhaps matching TRBD1 (6 bases). The CDR3 is made up of 18 amino acids. Germline CDR1 reads KGHSH; CDR2 reads LQKENI. V shed 0 bases and J shed 5 bases, with 22 bases lying between them. The CDR3 sequence is CASSPPMRNMGALETQYF. The CDR3 DNA follows: TGTGCCAGCTCACCACCCATGCGAAACATGGGGGCCTTGGAGACCCAGTACTTC.

The genes are TRBV6-1 and TRBJ1-5, with D possibly matching TRBD1 (6 bases). CDR1 and CDR2 (germline): MNHNS, SASEGT. This CDR3 has 15 residues. The V gene lost 2 bases and the J gene lost 5 bases, with 13 bases spanning the gap. CDR3 region: CASSERGTVHQPQHF. The CDR3 bases are TGTGCCAGCAGTGAAAGGGGGACCGTGCATCAGCCCCAGCATTTT.

The rearrangement uses TRBV5-1 and TRBJ2-7, with a weak D call TRBD1 (5 bases). In germline, CDR1 is SGHRS, CDR2 YFSETQ. This CDR3 is built from 13 residues. V was shortened by 0 bases and J by 3 bases, with 7 bases between the two germline ends. CDR3 in amino acids: CASSLVRGYEQYF. CDR3 nucleotides: TGCGCCAGCAGCTTGGTTAGGGGCTACGAGCAGTACTTC. Full variable domain (rest looked up from reference TRBV5-1 and TRBJ2-7): KAGVTQTPRYLIKTRGQQVTLSCSPISGHRSVSWYQQTPGQGLQFLFEYFSETQRNKGNFPGRFSGRQFSNSRSEMNVSTLELGDSALYLCASSLVRGYEQYFGPGTRLTVT.

The rearrangement uses TRBV4-1 and TRBJ2-5; TRBD2 matches at 12 bases. The CDR3 consists of 17 residues. Trimming cost V 1 base and J 5 bases; bases outside gene matches: 8. CDR1 and CDR2 (germline): MGHRA, YSYEKL. The CDR3 spells CASSQVLAGGPGETQYF. The CDR3 nucleotides are TGCGCCAGCAGCCAAGTCCTAGCGGGAGGGCCGGGGGAGACCCAGTACTTC.